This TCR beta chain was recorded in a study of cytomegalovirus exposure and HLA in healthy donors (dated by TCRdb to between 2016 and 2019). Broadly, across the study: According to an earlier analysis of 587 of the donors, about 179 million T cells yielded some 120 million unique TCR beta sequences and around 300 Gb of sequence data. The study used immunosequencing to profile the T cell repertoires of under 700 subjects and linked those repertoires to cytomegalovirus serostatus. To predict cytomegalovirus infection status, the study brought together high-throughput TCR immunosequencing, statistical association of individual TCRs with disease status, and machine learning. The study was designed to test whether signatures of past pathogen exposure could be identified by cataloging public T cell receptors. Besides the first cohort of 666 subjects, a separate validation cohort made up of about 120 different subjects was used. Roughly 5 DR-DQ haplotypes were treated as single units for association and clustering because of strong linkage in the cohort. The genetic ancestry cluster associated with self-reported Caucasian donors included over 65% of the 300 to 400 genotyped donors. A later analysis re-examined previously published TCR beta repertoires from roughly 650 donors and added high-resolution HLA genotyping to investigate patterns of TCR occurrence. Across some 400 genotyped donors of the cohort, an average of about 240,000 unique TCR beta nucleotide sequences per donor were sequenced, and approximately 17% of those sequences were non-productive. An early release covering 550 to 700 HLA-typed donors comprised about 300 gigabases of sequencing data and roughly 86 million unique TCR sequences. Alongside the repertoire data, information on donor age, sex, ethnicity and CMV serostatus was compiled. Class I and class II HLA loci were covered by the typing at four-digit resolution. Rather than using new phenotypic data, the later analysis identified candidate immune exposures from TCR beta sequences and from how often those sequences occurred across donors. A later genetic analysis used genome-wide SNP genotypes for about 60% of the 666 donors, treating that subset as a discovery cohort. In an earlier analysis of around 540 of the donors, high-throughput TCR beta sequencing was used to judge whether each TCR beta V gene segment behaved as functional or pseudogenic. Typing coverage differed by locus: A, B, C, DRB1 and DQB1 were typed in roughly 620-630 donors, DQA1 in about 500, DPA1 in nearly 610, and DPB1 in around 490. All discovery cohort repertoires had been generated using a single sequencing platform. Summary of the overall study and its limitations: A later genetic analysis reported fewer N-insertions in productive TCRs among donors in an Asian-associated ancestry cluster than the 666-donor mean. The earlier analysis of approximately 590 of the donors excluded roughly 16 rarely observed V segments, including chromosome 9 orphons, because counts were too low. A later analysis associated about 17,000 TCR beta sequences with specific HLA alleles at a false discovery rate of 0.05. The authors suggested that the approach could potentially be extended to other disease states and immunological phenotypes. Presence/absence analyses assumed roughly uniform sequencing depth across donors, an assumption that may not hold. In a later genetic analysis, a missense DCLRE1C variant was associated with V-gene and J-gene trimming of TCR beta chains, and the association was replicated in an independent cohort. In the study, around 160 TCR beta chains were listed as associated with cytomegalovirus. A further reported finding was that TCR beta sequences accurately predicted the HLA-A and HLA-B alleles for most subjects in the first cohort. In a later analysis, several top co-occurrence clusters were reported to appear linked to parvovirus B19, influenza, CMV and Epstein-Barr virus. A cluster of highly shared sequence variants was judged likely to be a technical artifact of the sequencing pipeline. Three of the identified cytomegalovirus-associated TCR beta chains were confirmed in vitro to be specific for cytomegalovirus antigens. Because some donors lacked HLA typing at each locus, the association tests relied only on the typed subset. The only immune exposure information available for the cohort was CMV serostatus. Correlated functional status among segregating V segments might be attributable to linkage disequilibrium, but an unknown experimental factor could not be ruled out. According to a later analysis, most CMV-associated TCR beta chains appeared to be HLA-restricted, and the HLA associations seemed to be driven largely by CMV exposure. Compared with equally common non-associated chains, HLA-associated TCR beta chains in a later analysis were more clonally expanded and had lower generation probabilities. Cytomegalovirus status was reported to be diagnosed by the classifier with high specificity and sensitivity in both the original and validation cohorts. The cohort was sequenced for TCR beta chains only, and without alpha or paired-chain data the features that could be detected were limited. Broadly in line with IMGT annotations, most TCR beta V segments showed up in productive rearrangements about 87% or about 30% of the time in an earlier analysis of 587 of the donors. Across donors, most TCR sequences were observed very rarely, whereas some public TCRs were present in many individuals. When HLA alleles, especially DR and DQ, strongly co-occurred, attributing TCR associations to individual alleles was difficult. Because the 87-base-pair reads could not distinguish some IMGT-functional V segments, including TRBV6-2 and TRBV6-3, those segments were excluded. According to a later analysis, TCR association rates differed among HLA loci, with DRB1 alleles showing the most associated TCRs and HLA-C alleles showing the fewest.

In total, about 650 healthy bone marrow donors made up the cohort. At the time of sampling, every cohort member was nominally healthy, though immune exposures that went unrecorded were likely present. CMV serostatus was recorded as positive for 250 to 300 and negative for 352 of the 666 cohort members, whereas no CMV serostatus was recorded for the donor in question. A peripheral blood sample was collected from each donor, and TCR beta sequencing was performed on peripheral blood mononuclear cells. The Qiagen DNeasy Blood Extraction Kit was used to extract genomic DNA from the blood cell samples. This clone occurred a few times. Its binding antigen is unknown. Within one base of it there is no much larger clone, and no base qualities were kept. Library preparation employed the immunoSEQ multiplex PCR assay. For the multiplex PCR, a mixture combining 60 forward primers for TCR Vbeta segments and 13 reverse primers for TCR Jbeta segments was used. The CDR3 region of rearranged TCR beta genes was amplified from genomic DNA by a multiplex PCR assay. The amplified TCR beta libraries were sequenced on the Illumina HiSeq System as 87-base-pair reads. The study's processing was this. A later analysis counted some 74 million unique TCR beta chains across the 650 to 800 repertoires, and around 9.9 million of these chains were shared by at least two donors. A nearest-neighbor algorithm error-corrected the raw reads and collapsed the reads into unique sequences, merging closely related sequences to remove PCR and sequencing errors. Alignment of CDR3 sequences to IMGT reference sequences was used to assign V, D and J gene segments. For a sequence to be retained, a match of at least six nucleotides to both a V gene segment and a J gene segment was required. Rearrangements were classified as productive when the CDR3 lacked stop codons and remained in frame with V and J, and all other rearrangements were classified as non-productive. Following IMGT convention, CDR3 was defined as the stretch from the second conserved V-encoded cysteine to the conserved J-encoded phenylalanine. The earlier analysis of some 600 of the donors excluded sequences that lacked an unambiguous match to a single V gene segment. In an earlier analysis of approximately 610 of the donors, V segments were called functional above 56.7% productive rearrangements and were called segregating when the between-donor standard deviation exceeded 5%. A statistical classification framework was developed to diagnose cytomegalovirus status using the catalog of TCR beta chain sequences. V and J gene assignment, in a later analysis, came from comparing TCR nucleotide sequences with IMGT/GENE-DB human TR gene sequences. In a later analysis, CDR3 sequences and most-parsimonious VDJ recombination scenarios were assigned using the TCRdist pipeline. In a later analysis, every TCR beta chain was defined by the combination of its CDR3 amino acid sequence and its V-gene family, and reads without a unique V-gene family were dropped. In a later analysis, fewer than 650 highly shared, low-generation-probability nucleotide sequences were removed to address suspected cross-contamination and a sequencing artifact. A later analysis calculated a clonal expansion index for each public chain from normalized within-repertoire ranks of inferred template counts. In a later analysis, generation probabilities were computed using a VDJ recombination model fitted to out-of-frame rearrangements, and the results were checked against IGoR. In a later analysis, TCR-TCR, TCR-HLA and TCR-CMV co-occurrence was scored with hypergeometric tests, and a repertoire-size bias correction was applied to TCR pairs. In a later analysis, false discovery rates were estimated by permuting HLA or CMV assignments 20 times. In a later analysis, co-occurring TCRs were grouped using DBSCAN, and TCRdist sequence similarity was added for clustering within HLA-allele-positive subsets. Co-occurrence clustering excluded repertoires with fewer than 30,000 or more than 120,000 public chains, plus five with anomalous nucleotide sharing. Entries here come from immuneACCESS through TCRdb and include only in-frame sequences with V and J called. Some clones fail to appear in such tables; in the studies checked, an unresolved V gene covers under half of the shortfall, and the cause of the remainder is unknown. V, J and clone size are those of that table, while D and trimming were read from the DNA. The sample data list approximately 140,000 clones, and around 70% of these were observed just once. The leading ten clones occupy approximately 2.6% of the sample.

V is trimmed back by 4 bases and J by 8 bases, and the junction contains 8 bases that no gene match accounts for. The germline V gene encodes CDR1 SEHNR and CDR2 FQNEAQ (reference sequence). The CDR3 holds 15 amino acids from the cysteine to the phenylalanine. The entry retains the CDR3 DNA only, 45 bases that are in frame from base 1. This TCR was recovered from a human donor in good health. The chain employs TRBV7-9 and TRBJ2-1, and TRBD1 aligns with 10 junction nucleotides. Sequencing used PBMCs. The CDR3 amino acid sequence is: CASSSRDRGQYEQFF. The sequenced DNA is TGTGCCAGCAGCTCCCGGGACAGGGGCCAGTATGAGCAGTTCTTC.